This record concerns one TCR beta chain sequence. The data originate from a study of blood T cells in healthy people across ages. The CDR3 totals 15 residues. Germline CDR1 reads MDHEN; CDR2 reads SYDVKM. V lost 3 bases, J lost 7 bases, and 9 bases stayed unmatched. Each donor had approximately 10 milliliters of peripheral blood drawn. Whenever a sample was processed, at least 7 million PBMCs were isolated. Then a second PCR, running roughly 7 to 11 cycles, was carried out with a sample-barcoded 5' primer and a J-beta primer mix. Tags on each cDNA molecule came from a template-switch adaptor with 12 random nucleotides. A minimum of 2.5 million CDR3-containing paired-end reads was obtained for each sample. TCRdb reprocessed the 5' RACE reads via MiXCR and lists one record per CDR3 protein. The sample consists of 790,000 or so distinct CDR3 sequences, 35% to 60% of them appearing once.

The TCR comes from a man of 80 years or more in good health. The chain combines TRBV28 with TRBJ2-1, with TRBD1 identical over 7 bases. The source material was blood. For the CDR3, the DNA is TGTGCCAGCAGTTTTGACAGGGTCAGGCTAAATGAGCAGTTCTTC. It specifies CASSFDRVRLNEQFF.